The 13 T cell receptor beta chains reported below all come from one sample, sequenced in a study of T cells in Graves' hyperthyroidism and ophthalmopathy (dated by TCRdb to between 2019 and 2020). Library preparation was by multiplex PCR. TCRdb records Illumina HiSeq 2000 as the sequencer. The TCR beta CDR3 regions were amplified from the RNA transcripts. For the first round of RT-PCR on the TCR CDR3, the HTBI primer set was used together with the Qiagen OneStep RT-PCR kit. The public sequencing data were trimmed at Q25 with fastp and processed into clonotypes with MiXCR by TCRdb, which kept only in-frame beta chains. Rows with one shared CDR3 protein collapse into an entry with the most common genes and DNA. For this sample there are about 46,000 distinct CDR3 sequences; 45% to 50% appear just once. The ten largest clones take up roughly 32% of the sample. The sample consisted of peripheral blood or thyroid tissue (not recorded which). The receptors were gathered from a woman aged 45-59 years with Graves' hyperthyroidism.

A note on this clonotype: The DNA is omitted, as the CDR3 cannot be located on it reliably, and the CDR3 follows TCRdb's listing. The rearrangement joins TRBV4-2 to TRBJ1-3; the table's D call, TRBD1, has no DNA check behind it. Germline CDR1 is LGHNA and CDR2 is YNFKEQ. The CDR3 extends over 20 residues, inclusive of both ends. The chain's CDR3 is CASSPQGVGTEAFFGNTIYF.

This clonotype came up many times. The chain recombines TRBV5-4 with TRBJ2-5, with 9 bases fitting TRBD2. This CDR3 region has 16 residues. With 3 bases clipped from V and 4 bases from J, the junction kept 10 bases outside the gene matches. Germline CDR1 SGHNT, CDR2 YYREEE (reference sequence). The chain's CDR3 is CASSSGGGRAAETQYF. CDR3 DNA: TGTGCCAGCAGCTCTGGGGGCGGGAGGGCCGCAGAGACCCAGTACTTC.

This clonotype was detected ten times or more. V usage is TRBV27 and J usage is TRBJ1-1; D remains unclear. Trimming took off 5 bases at V and 1 base at J, with 8 bases between the two ends. The CDR3 contains 13 residues. The germline V gene encodes CDR1 MNHEY and CDR2 SMNVEV (reference sequence). The DNA for the CDR3 is TGTGCCAGCAGTCCCGGCGGGAACACTGAAGCTTTCTTT. Its translation: CASSPGGNTEAFF.

Comment on this clonotype: A single base separates this from a much larger clone, so it may be a read error. In DNA, the CDR3 is TGTGCCAGCAGTTTACGCTACGGGGGGCTTTGGAACACTGAAGCTTTCTTT. It specifies CASSLRYGGLWNTEAFF. The chain employs TRBV7-2 and TRBJ1-1; tentative D call: TRBD1 (6 bases). V was shortened by 6 bases and J by 1 base, with 21 bases between the two germline ends. This CDR3 region has 17 residues. Germline-derived CDR1 and CDR2 are SGHTA and FQGNSA.

By proportion, this clonotype is medium-sized. The chain recombines TRBV11-2 with TRBJ1-2; D might be TRBD1 (5 bases). Germline CDR1 is SGHAT and CDR2 is FQNNGV. V lost 1 base, J lost 8 bases, and 11 bases lay in between. The CDR3 spans 13 residues. Here the CDR3 reads CASSLGRVKGYTF. In DNA form, the CDR3 reads TGTGCCAGCAGCTTAGGCAGGGTCAAAGGCTACACCTTC.

This clonotype has ten or more counts. V and J are TRBV28 and TRBJ2-2; the match to TRBD2 covers 9 bases. The germline V gene encodes CDR1 MDHEN and CDR2 SYDVKM. The CDR3 is 16 amino acids. V shed 4 bases, J shed 7 bases, and the junction held 10 bases outside the gene matches. The CDR3 sequence is CASSSPGLADDGELFF. CDR3 sequence (DNA): TGTGCCAGCAGTTCGCCGGGACTAGCCGACGACGGGGAGCTGTTTTTT.

The chain recombines TRBV20-1 with TRBJ2-2, with D perhaps given as TRBD1 or TRBD2 (5 bases each). The V and J ends lost 6 bases and 4 bases respectively, with 15 bases between them. CDR1 is DFQATT and CDR2 is SNEGSKA in the germline V gene (reference sequence). The CDR3 is 14 residues long. The DNA of the CDR3 is TGCAGTGCCCGTACCGGGACCACCACCGGGGAGCTGTTTTTT. Amino acid sequence: CSARTGTTTGELFF.

This chain connects TRBV7-2 to TRBJ1-5; 8 bases agree with TRBD1. The J segment lost 0 bases and the V segment lost 8 bases, leaving 6 bases of the junction unmatched. The CDR3 loop spans 15 amino acids. CDR1 and CDR2 (germline): SGHTA, FQGNSA. The CDR3 region is CASQGQDNSNQPQHF. The CDR3 nucleotides read TGTGCCAGCCAGGGACAGGATAATAGCAATCAGCCCCAGCATTTT.

This rearrangement joins TRBV10-3 to TRBJ1-5, with TRBD1 matching over 8 bases. J gave up 7 bases and V 4 bases, and 6 bases lay outside the gene matches. Germline CDR1 ENHRY, CDR2 SYGVKD. The CDR3 loop spans 14 amino acids. This CDR3 is CAISAGQVGQPQHF. CDR3 coding DNA: TGTGCCATCAGTGCGGGACAGGTAGGGCAGCCCCAGCATTTT.

Notes on this clonotype: Compared with germline, one end of the junction differs, possibly owing to a read error. The J gene is TRBJ1-2, the V gene TRBV11-2; D call uncertain. Germline V gene data show CDR1 as SGHAT and CDR2 as FQNNGV. This CDR3 is built from 12 residues. In DNA form, the CDR3 reads TGCGCCAGCGGCTTAGGGAATTGGGGCTACACCTTC. Translating gives CASGLGNWGYTF. The complete variable domain, with remaining parts taken from reference TRBV11-2 and TRBJ1-2, reads EAGVAQSPRYKIIEKRQSVAFWCNPISGHATLYWYQQILGQGPKLLIQFQNNGVVDDSQLPKDRFSAERLKGVDSTLKIQPAKLEDSAVYLCASGLGNWGYTFGSGTRLTVV.

This clonotype was observed a few times. The chain has TRBV30 and TRBJ1-3, with D unclear. CDR1 GTSNPN and CDR2 SVGIG come from the germline V gene (reference sequence). Trimming pared 4 bases from V and 0 bases from J, leaving 7 bases between. The CDR3 is made up of 13 amino acids. DNA of the CDR3: TGTGCCTGGACTGAATACTCTGGAAACACCATATATTTT. This translates into CAWTEYSGNTIYF.

As regards this clonotype: The junction does not match germline at one end; this may be a read error. The CDR3 region is CTSSLASGTGLAGQYF. As DNA, the CDR3 is TGCACCAGTAGCTTGGCCTCCGGTACAGGACTAGCGGGGCAGTACTTC. The chain has TRBV5-1 and TRBJ2-7; 11 nucleotides align to TRBD2. This CDR3 spans 16 amino acids. Germline CDR1 and CDR2: SGHRS and YFSETQ.

This clonotype has ten or more counts. This rearrangement joins TRBV10-3 to TRBJ1-4, with 12 nucleotides matching TRBD1. Germline V gene sequence: CDR1 ENHRY, CDR2 SYGVKD. The CDR3 spans 16 residues. The V and J ends lost 5 bases and 3 bases, in that order; junction bases with no gene match: 4. In DNA, the CDR3 is TGTGCCATCAGTCCGGGACAGGGGGCCCCTAATGAAAAACTGTTTTTT. Protein: CAISPGQGAPNEKLFF.